This T cell receptor (beta chain) was sequenced during a study of a mutant IDH1 vaccine in newly diagnosed glioma. For the study at large: Vaccine administration was initiated 4-6 weeks following radiotherapy alone, or with temozolomide cycles. Overall study findings and caveats: Of the patients, about 95% had vaccine-induced immune responses.

Concerning this clone: Its antigen is still unknown.

The protocol was immunoSEQ multiplex PCR, while the TCRdb copy is restricted to in-frame clones and leaves out a portion. The sample has roughly 60,000 clones; around 80% are singletons. Per the germline V gene, CDR1 is SGDLS and CDR2 is YYNGEE. The V end lost 4 bases, the J end lost 11 bases, and 13 bases lay between the germline ends. The CDR3 is made up of 12 amino acids. Time point here: week 11, during vaccination. Vaccine doses each comprised 300 ug of mutant IDH1 20-mer peptide, with topical imiquimod. This chain connects TRBV9 to TRBJ2-1, with D tentatively TRBD1 (5 bases). The TCR was taken from a man in his thirties or forties with glioma. Sequenced material: PBMCs, taken from a glioma patient whose treatment included an IDH1 peptide vaccine. In DNA, the CDR3 is TGTGCCAGCAGCTTTACAGGTAGACAGCAGTTCTTC. Translating gives CASSFTGRQQFF. Based on the CDR3 plus reference TRBV9 and TRBJ2-1, the full variable domain is DSGVTQTPKHLITATGQRVTLRCSPRSGDLSVYWYQQSLDQGLQFLIQYYNGEERAKGNILERFSAQQFPDLHSELNLSSLELGDSALYFCASSFTGRQQFFGPGTRLTVL.